The source of this T cell receptor (beta chain) is a study of shared clonotypes between healthy human individuals. General study results and limits: Rarefaction indicated that sorted-subset sequencing remained incomplete although depth was large. Sharing across four donors was highest in naive CD4 (around 5%) and lowest in memory CD8 (approximately 0.4%).

Sequenced by immunoSEQ multiplex PCR; TCRdb stores in-frame clones only, minus some. The table shows over 800,000 clones, with 90% to 95% occurring only once. V lost 1 base to trimming and J lost 4 bases; unmatched junction nucleotides: 4. The CDR3 has 16 residues. Germline-derived CDR1 and CDR2 are SGHRS and YFSETQ. CD45RO negativity and positive selection for CCR7 defined naive CD8 cells, a population that excluded terminally differentiated effector memory CD45RA+ cells. Concerning this clone itself: Its antigen remains unidentified.

The V call is TRBV5-1, the J call TRBJ2-1, with 11 bases matching TRBD2. Specimen: naive CD8+ T cells sorted from blood. The source of this sequence is a young man in good health. The CDR3: CASSLYGTSGYNEQFF. The CDR3, as DNA: TGCGCCAGCAGCTTGTACGGGACTAGCGGTTACAATGAGCAGTTCTTC. The full variable domain, its missing parts supplied by reference TRBV5-1 and TRBJ2-1, is KAGVTQTPRYLIKTRGQQVTLSCSPISGHRSVSWYQQTPGQGLQFLFEYFSETQRNKGNFPGRFSGRQFSNSRSEMNVSTLELGDSALYLCASSLYGTSGYNEQFFGPGTRLTVL.